The clone carrying this TCR beta chain has only one observation. Germline V gene sequence: CDR1 PRHDT, CDR2 FYEKMQ (reference sequence). This CDR3 comprises 13 residues. The V end was cut by 1 base, the J end by 3 bases, with 5 bases between. These data originate in a study of control samples from healthy donors and cancer patients. Libraries were prepared by immunoSEQ multiplex PCR; TCRdb keeps only in-frame clonotypes and omits some of them. The data hold some 87,000 clones, with around 83% observed a single time. Sequenced material: PBMCs. V is TRBV13 and J is TRBJ2-3; no clear D gene. The origin of this receptor is a man aged 55 to 70 with head and neck cancer. CDR3 in amino acids: CASSLVGTDTQYF. The CDR3 DNA sequence: TGTGCCAGCAGCTTAGTTGGGACAGATACGCAGTATTTT. The variable domain in full, completed from reference TRBV13 and TRBJ2-3, reads AAGVIQSPRHLIKEKRETATLKCYPIPRHDTVYWYQQGPGQDPQFLISFYEKMQSDKGSIPDRFSAQQFSDYHSELNMSSLELGDSALYFCASSLVGTDTQYFGPGTRLTVL.